This T cell receptor (beta chain) is drawn from a study of T cells after yellow fever vaccination. As for the study in general: SMART-Seq v4 Ultra Low Input prepared libraries from low-cell fractions. Findings of the study overall: A minor fraction of clonotypes spanned both CD4 and CD8 compartments.

Ten or more counts support this clonotype. Antigen specificity is unknown. One entry per CDR3 protein, called by TCRdb with MiXCR from the 5' RACE reads. This sample carries about 74,000 distinct CDR3 sequences, around 7% of them seen once, and the ten largest clones take 35%. The material was CD8+ T cells sorted from PBMCs, obtained about 5 days after the first yellow fever vaccination. The receptor's source is a man aged 18-30 years who received the YFV17D yellow fever vaccine.

Here the CDR3 DNA reads TGTGCCAGCAGCCTCCTGGGACAGGGATCGGGAGAGACCCAGTACTTC. Translated, it gives CASSLLGQGSGETQYF. The chain has TRBV9 and TRBJ2-5; TRBD1 matches at 9 bases. Germline V gives CDR1 SGDLS, CDR2 YYNGEE. Losses at the gene ends were 4 bases for V and 4 bases for J; bases not matched to a gene: 11. This CDR3 comprises 16 residues. The full variable domain, with the rest looked up from reference TRBV9 and TRBJ2-5, is DSGVTQTPKHLITATGQRVTLRCSPRSGDLSVYWYQQSLDQGLQFLIQYYNGEERAKGNILERFSAQQFPDLHSELNLSSLELGDSALYFCASSLLGQGSGETQYFGPGTRLLVL.